This T cell receptor (beta chain) is from a study of cytomegalovirus exposure and HLA in healthy donors. TCRdb keeps only in-frame clones here, not all; method: immunoSEQ multiplex PCR. The table lists some 150,000 clones, about 94% of them singletons, with 1.5% to 2% in the top ten. Study-wide points: Overall, under 200 TCR beta chains were annotated as cytomegalovirus-associated. Among the CMV-associated chains, a few were confirmed in vitro as specific for CMV antigens. Within the 130 or so validation repertoires, first-cohort TCR clusters tended to co-occur, according to a later analysis.

Of note for this clone: The antigen remains unidentified.

The donors were part of the roughly 130-subject validation cohort, which stood apart from the roughly 680-subject first cohort. V lost 1 base and J lost 2, with 12 bases in between. The CDR3 has 16 amino acids. Germline values: CDR1 LNHDA, CDR2 SQIVND (reference sequence). Sample: PBMCs. The sequence was obtained from a man aged 18 to 30 in good health and CMV-seropositive. The gene calls are TRBV19 and TRBJ2-1; D might be TRBD2 (6 bases). CDR3 DNA: TGTGCCAGTAGTATAGTGTTTTGGGGGGCCTACAATGAGCAGTTCTTC. Encoded protein: CASSIVFWGAYNEQFF.